These 27 T cell receptor beta chains were sequenced from one sample in a study of cytomegalovirus exposure and HLA in healthy donors. Primers: 60 Vbeta forward and 13 Jbeta reverse. Method: immunoSEQ multiplex PCR; TCRdb's copy keeps in-frame clones and lacks some. The repertoire includes under 150,000 clones, over 65% of them detected once, and 1.5% to 1.9% sits in the top ten. Specimen: PBMCs. These TCRs come from a man aged 35 to 55 in good health and CMV-seronegative.

The chain is built from TRBV28 and TRBJ2-1; 11 nucleotides line up with TRBD2. This CDR3 has 15 residues. CDR1 is MDHEN and CDR2 is SYDVKM in the germline V gene. V gave up 8 bases and J gave up 8 bases; unmatched junction bases: 11. This CDR3 reads CASGLAGGPTDEQFF. CDR3 DNA sequence: TGTGCCAGCGGGTTAGCGGGGGGGCCTACGGATGAGCAGTTCTTC. Together with reference TRBV28 and TRBJ2-1, the CDR3 gives the full variable domain: DVKVTQSSRYLVKRTGEKVFLECVQDMDHENMFWYRQDPGLGLRLIYFSYDVKMKEKGDIPEGYSVSREKKERFSLILESASTNQTSMYLCASGLAGGPTDEQFFGPGTRLTVL.

The rearrangement uses TRBV2 and TRBJ2-3, with 9 bases identical to TRBD2. The germline V gene encodes CDR1 SNHLY and CDR2 FYNNEI. The CDR3 spans 14 residues. The junction had 3 bases not matched to a gene; V was cut back by 5 bases and J by 3 bases. CDR3 loop: CASSRTSVTDTQYF. CDR3 nucleotide sequence: TGTGCCAGCAGTAGGACTAGCGTAACAGATACGCAGTATTTT.

For this clone: The identical CDR3 is also encoded by other nucleotide sequences in the sample. The chain recombines TRBV11-3 with TRBJ2-7, with 15 positions matching TRBD2. V was pared by 4 bases and J by 7 bases, with 2 bases of the junction left unmatched. The CDR3 is 14 residues long. Germline lookup yields CDR1 SGHNT and CDR2 YENEEA. CDR3 in amino acids: CASSSGLAGGEQYF. DNA of the CDR3: TGTGCCAGCAGCTCCGGACTAGCGGGAGGGGAGCAGTACTTC.

This clone came up once. The J gene is TRBJ1-2, the V gene TRBV7-3, with 8 bases identical to TRBD1. There are 15 residues in the CDR3. The germline V gene has CDR1 SGHTA and CDR2 FQGTGA. The V and J ends lost 5 bases and 1 base, in that order; junction bases with no gene match: 6. CDR3: CASSPGTGGNYGYTF. The CDR3 region has the DNA TGTGCCAGCAGCCCAGGGACAGGTGGTAACTATGGCTACACCTTC.

This clone was detected a few times. The chain recombines TRBV5-1 with TRBJ2-1, with 11 bases matching TRBD2. V was pared by 4 bases and J by 4 bases, with 4 bases of the junction left unmatched. Germline-derived CDR1 and CDR2 are SGHRS and YFSETQ. The CDR3 is 15 amino acids. CDR3 region: CASSPLAGGYNEQFF. The CDR3 nucleotides are TGCGCCAGCAGCCCTTTAGCGGGGGGGTACAATGAGCAGTTCTTC.

This sequence joins TRBV11-1 and TRBJ1-1; D is perhaps TRBD1 (6 bases). CDR1 and CDR2 (germline): SGHAT, FQDESV (reference sequence). The CDR3 has 13 residues. V dropped 1 base and J dropped 9 bases, with 12 bases sitting between them. The CDR3: CASSLGSGTKAFF. In DNA form, the CDR3 reads TGTGCCAGCAGCTTAGGCTCCGGGACAAAAGCTTTCTTT.

The CDR3 sequence is CASNRITTDTQYF. CDR3 nucleotides: TGTGCCAGTAACAGGATTACCACAGATACGCAGTATTTT. The J gene is TRBJ2-3, the V gene TRBV7-9; D might be TRBD1 (5 bases). The CDR3 runs to 13 residues. The germline V gene encodes CDR1 SEHNR and CDR2 FQNEAQ (reference sequence). V was pared by 9 bases and J by 2 bases, with 12 bases between.

The genes are TRBV18 and TRBJ2-3, with D tentatively TRBD2 (6 bases). The CDR3 loop spans 14 amino acids. V gave up 0 bases and J gave up 4 bases, with 8 bases separating them. Per the germline V gene, CDR1 is KGHSH and CDR2 is LQKENI. The CDR3 DNA follows: TGTGCCAGCTCACCACCGGAGGGACCAGATACGCAGTATTTT. It yields the protein CASSPPEGPDTQYF.

This chain links TRBV27 with TRBJ2-6; D gene unclear. The CDR3 totals 14 residues. CDR1 MNHEY and CDR2 SMNVEV come from the germline V gene (reference sequence). Trimming took off 2 bases at V and 0 bases at J, with 2 bases between the two ends. CDR3 in DNA: TGTGCCAGCAGTTTACTCTCTGGGGCCAACGTCCTGACTTTC. Amino acids: CASSLLSGANVLTF.

This clone was detected a few times. The chain recombines TRBV30 with TRBJ2-1; weak D call: TRBD2 (6 bases). This CDR3 contains 12 residues. Germline V gene sequence: CDR1 GTSNPN, CDR2 SVGIG (reference sequence). Trimming removed 8 bases at V and 5 bases at J, with 13 bases between. The CDR3 is CARDLFDNEQFF. The CDR3 DNA follows: TGTGCCCGGGACTTGTTTGACAATGAGCAGTTCTTC.

This chain connects TRBV12-2 to TRBJ1-2; the table gives TRBD1 as D, unverified against the DNA. TRBV12-2 corresponds to a pseudogene. This CDR3 spans 19 amino acids. The CDR3 sequence is CASRLRRDREIIWLGGYTF. As DNA, the CDR3 is TGTGCAAGTCGCTTAAGAAGGGACAGGGAGATAATATGGTTGGGTGGCTACACCTTC.

This clone came up once. The V call is TRBV7-9, the J call TRBJ2-4; 7 bases line up with TRBD2. V trimming: 5 bases; J trimming: 4 bases; junction bases outside the gene matches: 17. Germline V gene sequence: CDR1 SEHNR, CDR2 FQNEAQ (reference sequence). The CDR3 is 18 residues long. The chain's CDR3 is CASSPQAARGSLKNIQYF. The CDR3 nucleotides read TGTGCCAGCAGCCCCCAGGCCGCGCGGGGGAGTTTGAAAAACATTCAGTACTTC.

The rearrangement links TRBV2 to TRBJ2-2, with 7 positions matching TRBD1. The junction had 7 bases not matched to a gene; V was cut back by 6 bases and J by 3 bases. The CDR3 is made up of 15 amino acids. Germline loops: CDR1 SNHLY, CDR2 FYNNEI. The DNA for the CDR3 is TGTGCCAGCAGCCCAGGACAGGTTCACACCGGGGAGCTGTTTTTT. It yields the protein CASSPGQVHTGELFF.

This clone was seen a handful of times. At one of its ends the junction is not consistent with the germline gene, which may arise from a read error. The chain has TRBV7-9 and TRBJ2-7, with no clear D. CDR1 and CDR2 (germline): SEHNR, FQNEAQ (reference sequence). The CDR3 loop spans 16 amino acids. This CDR3 reads CSSSSASFSASYEQYF. In DNA form, the CDR3 reads TGTTCCAGCAGCTCAGCAAGTTTTAGTGCATCATACGAGCAGTACTTC.

V is TRBV27 and J is TRBJ2-2, with D possibly being TRBD2 (5 bases). With 7 bases removed from V and 3 bases from J, the gap between germline ends came to 12 bases. The CDR3 length is 14 residues. Germline V gives CDR1 MNHEY, CDR2 SMNVEV (reference sequence). This CDR3 reads CASTTTPYTGELFF. The CDR3 DNA sequence: TGTGCCAGCACGACTACTCCTTACACCGGGGAGCTGTTTTTT.

The J gene is TRBJ2-1, the V gene TRBV11-3, with D possibly matching TRBD2 (5 bases). Germline CDR1 SGHNT, CDR2 YENEEA. V was trimmed by 5 bases and J by 6 bases, leaving 17 bases between them. The CDR3 is 15 residues long. This CDR3 is CASSPRRGEGNEQFF. CDR3 DNA: TGTGCCAGCAGCCCCCGCCGGGGAGAGGGCAATGAGCAGTTCTTC.

The CDR3 sequence is CASSYGARGSYEQYF. The CDR3 nucleotides are TGTGCCAGCAGCTATGGGGCGAGAGGCTCCTACGAGCAGTACTTC. V is TRBV5-8 and J is TRBJ2-7, with D possibly being TRBD1 (5 bases). The CDR3 has 15 residues. Germline lookup yields CDR1 SGHTS and CDR2 YDEGEE. Trimming left V 3 bases short and J 0 bases short, with 13 bases between.

The V and J genes are TRBV9 and TRBJ2-7, with a possible D match to TRBD1 (5 bases). Germline V lookup: CDR1 SGDLS, CDR2 YYNGEE. V lost 3 bases to trimming and J lost 5 bases, with 18 bases between them. CDR3 length: 15 residues. CDR3 sequence: CASSDKTATLDEQYF. The CDR3 DNA follows: TGTGCCAGCAGCGACAAGACAGCCACTCTCGACGAGCAGTACTTC.

The chain's CDR3 is CASSSDTSNQPQHF. For the CDR3, the DNA is TGTGCCAGCAGCTCTGACACCTCCAATCAGCCCCAGCATTTT. The rearrangement joins TRBV27 to TRBJ1-5; D gene uncertain. V was trimmed by 6 bases and J by 3 bases, leaving 12 bases between them. The germline gives CDR1 MNHEY, CDR2 SMNVEV (reference sequence). The CDR3 totals 14 residues.

This clone has only a few counts. This chain joins TRBV2 and TRBJ1-5; the D is unclear. With 2 bases removed from V and 3 bases from J, the gap between germline ends came to 8 bases. Germline V CDR1 and CDR2: SNHLY, FYNNEI. The CDR3 spans 14 residues. The CDR3 loop is CASSERRNNQPQHF. The CDR3, as DNA: TGTGCCAGCAGTGAACGGCGGAACAATCAGCCCCAGCATTTT.

The chain links TRBV6-5 to TRBJ2-1; 9 nucleotides match TRBD1. Looked up from germline, CDR1 is MNHEY and CDR2 is SVGAGI. V lost 6 bases, J lost 7 bases, and 10 bases stayed unmatched. The CDR3 runs 15 residues. Here the CDR3 reads CASRTAGTGSNEQFF. The CDR3, as DNA: TGTGCCAGCAGAACCGCCGGGACAGGGAGTAATGAGCAGTTCTTC.

The rearrangement joins TRBV4-2 to TRBJ2-7; weak D call: TRBD2 (6 bases). CDR1 and CDR2 from the germline V gene are LGHNA and YNFKEQ. CDR3 length equals 16 residues. V gave up 0 bases and J gave up 6 bases, with 18 bases separating them. CDR3 sequence reads: CASSQDGSGVGREQYF. Written as DNA, the CDR3 is TGTGCCAGCAGCCAAGATGGTAGCGGAGTTGGCCGCGAGCAGTACTTC.

The chain recombines TRBV5-1 with TRBJ1-3; D remains ambiguous. V lost 0 bases and J lost 3, with 13 bases in between. CDR3 length: 16 residues. Germline V lookup: CDR1 SGHRS, CDR2 YFSETQ. The CDR3, as DNA: TGCGCCAGCAGCTTGGTTGGCGGGTCGGGTGGAAACACCATATATTTT. It codes for CASSLVGGSGGNTIYF.

CDR3 bases: TGTGCCAGCAGTTACCCCACGGCGGGAGAGGTCGGGGAGCTGTTTTTT. Translated, it gives CASSYPTAGEVGELFF. This sequence joins TRBV6-5 and TRBJ2-2; 7 bases line up with TRBD2. Germline lookup yields CDR1 MNHEY and CDR2 SVGAGI. With 2 bases clipped from V and 7 bases from J, the junction kept 10 bases outside the gene matches. CDR3 length equals 16 residues.

This clone has a handful of counts. The gene calls are TRBV7-9 and TRBJ2-7, with TRBD2 matching 10 bases. V lost 5 bases and J lost 2; bases outside the gene matches: 6. The CDR3 has 15 amino acids. From germline, CDR1 is SEHNR and CDR2 FQNEAQ (reference sequence). The DNA of the CDR3 is TGTGCCAGCAGCCTCGAAAGCGGGGGGGCCTACGAGCAGTACTTC. Protein sequence: CASSLESGGAYEQYF.

This rearrangement joins TRBV4-2 to TRBJ2-1; TRBD2 aligns across 7 bases. The trim removed 0 bases at V and 1 base at J, leaving 6 bases unmatched. CDR1 LGHNA and CDR2 YNFKEQ come from the germline V gene. The CDR3 has 17 amino acids. CDR3: CASSQDPLSGSYNEQFF. As DNA, the CDR3 is TGTGCCAGCAGCCAAGACCCGCTTAGCGGGTCCTACAATGAGCAGTTCTTC.

The V and J genes are TRBV7-2 and TRBJ1-3, with D tentatively TRBD1 (6 bases). Germline CDR1 and CDR2: SGHTA and FQGNSA. This CDR3 region has 14 residues. The CDR3 is CAGGLAGSGNTIYF. The DNA of the CDR3 is TGTGCAGGGGGTCTGGCGGGCTCTGGAAACACCATATATTTT. The entire variable domain, with the rest obtained from reference TRBV7-2 and TRBJ1-3, is as follows: GAGVSQSPSNKVTEKGKDVELRCDPISGHTALYWYRQSLGQGLEFLIYFQGNSAPDKSGLPSDRFSAERTGGSVSTLTIQRTQQEDSAVYLCAGGLAGSGNTIYFGEGSWLTVV.